This T cell receptor (beta chain) was obtained from a study of T cell responses to AZD1222 COVID-19 vaccine. V was shortened by 2 bases and J by 2 bases, with 10 bases between the two germline ends. CDR1 is SGHTA, CDR2 FQGTGA, per germline. The CDR3 is made up of 15 amino acids. Using immunoSEQ multiplex PCR, the repertoire was profiled, and TCRdb retains in-frame clones only, with some absent. The table records about 110,000 clones, around 84% of them present only once. Overall study results and limits: Only five or six AZD1222 recipients tested seropositive at baseline. Repertoire collection took place solely once the T cell response had peaked. Spike-specific TCR breadth and depth both grew after two AZD1222 doses.

Worth noting for this clone: The target antigen is unknown.

The source material was peripheral blood, sampled on day 0 of AZD1222 vaccination. This TCR derives from an adult in good health. The chain couples TRBV7-3 to TRBJ2-1; D may correspond to TRBD1 or TRBD2 (6 bases each). The CDR3 DNA sequence: TGTGCCAGCAGCTTATTAGGGGGGACCTACAATGAGCAGTTCTTC. Translated: CASSLLGGTYNEQFF. The full variable domain, rest sourced from reference TRBV7-3 and TRBJ2-1, is GAGVSQTPSNKVTEKGKYVELRCDPISGHTALYWYRQSLGQGPEFLIYFQGTGAADDSGLPNDRFFAVRPEGSVSTLKIQRTERGDSAVYLCASSLLGGTYNEQFFGPGTRLTVL.